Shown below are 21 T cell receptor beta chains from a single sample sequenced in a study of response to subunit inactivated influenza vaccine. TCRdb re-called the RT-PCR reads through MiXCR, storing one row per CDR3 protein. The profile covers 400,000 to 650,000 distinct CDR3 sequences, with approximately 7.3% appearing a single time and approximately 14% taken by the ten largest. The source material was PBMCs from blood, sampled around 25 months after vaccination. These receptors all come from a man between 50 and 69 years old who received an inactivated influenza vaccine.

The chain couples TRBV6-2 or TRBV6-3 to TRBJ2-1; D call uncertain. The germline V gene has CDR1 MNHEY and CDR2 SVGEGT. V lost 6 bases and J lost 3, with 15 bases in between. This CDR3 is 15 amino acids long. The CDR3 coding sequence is TGTGCCAGCAGCCCCGTTATCGGGCGCTACAATGAGCAGTTCTTC. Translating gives CASSPVIGRYNEQFF.

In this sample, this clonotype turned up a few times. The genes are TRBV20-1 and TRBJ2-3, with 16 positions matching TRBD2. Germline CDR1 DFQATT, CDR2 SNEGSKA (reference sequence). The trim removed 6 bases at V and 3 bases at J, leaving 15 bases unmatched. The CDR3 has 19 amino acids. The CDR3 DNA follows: TGCAGTGCCAAGAAGGGACTAGCGGGAGGGCTCGGACAGACAGATACGCAGTATTTT. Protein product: CSAKKGLAGGLGQTDTQYF.

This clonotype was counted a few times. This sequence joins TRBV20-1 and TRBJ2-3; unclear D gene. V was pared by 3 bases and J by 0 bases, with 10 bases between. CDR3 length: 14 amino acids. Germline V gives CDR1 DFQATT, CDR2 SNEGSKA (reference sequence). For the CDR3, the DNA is TGCAGTGCTAGTGGTTATGCTAGCACAGATACGCAGTATTTT. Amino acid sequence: CSASGYASTDTQYF.

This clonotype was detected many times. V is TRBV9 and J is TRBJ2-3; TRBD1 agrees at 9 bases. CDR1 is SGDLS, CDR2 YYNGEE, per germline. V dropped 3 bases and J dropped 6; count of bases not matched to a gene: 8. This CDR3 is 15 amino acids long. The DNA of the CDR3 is TGTGCCAGCAGCGCGAGGACAGGGGTTTCGGATACGCAGTATTTT. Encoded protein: CASSARTGVSDTQYF.

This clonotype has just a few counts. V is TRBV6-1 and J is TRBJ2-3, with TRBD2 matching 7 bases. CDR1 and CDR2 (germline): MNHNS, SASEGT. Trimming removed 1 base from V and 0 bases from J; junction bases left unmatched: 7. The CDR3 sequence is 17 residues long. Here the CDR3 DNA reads TGTGCCAGCAGTGAAGGCTGGTTCGGGGGGAGCACAGATACGCAGTATTTT. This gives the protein CASSEGWFGGSTDTQYF.

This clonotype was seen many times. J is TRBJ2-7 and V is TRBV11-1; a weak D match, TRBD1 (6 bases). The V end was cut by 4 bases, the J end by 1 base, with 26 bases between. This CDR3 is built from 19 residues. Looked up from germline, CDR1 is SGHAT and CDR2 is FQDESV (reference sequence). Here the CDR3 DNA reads TGTGCCAGCAGCTCTGACTCCGGGACACAAATCCGACCATCCTACGAGCAGTACTTC. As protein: CASSSDSGTQIRPSYEQYF.

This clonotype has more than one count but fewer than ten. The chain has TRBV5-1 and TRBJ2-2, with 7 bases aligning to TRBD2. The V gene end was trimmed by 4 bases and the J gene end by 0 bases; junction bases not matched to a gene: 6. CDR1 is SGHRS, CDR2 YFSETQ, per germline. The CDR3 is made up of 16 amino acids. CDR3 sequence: CASSPLAESNTGELFF. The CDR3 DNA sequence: TGCGCCAGCAGCCCTCTAGCGGAGTCGAACACCGGGGAGCTGTTTTTT.

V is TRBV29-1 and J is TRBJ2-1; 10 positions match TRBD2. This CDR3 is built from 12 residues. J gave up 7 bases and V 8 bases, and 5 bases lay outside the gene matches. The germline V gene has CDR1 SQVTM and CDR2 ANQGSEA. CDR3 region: CSLTSGTNEQFF. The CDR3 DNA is TGCAGCCTTACTAGCGGGACGAATGAGCAGTTCTTC.

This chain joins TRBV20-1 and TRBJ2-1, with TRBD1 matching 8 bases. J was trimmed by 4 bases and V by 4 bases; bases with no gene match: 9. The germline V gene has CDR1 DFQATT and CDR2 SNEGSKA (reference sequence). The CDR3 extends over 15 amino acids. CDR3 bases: TGCAGTGCTACTCCCCGGACAGGGATTTACAATGAGCAGTTCTTC. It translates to CSATPRTGIYNEQFF.

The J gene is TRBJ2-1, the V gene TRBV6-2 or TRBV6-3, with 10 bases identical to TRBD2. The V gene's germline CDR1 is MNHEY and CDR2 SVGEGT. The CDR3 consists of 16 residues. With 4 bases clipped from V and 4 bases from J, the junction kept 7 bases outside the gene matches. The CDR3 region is CASSSLGTSAYNEQFF. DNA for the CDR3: TGTGCCAGCAGTTCCCTTGGGACTAGCGCTTACAATGAGCAGTTCTTC.

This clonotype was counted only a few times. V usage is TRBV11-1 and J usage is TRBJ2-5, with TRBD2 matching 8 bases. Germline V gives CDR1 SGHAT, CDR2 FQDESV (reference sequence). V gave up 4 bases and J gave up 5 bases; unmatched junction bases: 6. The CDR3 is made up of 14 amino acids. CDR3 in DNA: TGTGCCAGCAGCTCAAACCGGGGGGGTGAGACCCAGTACTTC. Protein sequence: CASSSNRGGETQYF.

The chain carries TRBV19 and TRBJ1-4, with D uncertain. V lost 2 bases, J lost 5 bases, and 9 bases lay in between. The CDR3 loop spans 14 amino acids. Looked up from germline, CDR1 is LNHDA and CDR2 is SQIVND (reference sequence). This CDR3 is CASSIRQENEKLFF. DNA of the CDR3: TGTGCCAGTAGTATACGGCAGGAGAATGAAAAACTGTTTTTT.

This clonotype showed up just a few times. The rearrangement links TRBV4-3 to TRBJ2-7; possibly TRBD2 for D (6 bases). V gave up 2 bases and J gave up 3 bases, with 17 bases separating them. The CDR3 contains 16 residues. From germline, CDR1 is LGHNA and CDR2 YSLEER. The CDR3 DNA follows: TGCGCCAGCAGCCAAACAGGAGGGTTGGGTCTCTACGAGCAGTACTTC. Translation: CASSQTGGLGLYEQYF.

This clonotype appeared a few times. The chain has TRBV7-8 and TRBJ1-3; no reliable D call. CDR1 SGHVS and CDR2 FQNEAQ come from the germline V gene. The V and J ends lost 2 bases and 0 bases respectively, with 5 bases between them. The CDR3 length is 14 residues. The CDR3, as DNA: TGTGCCAGCAGCTTAACCGACTCTGGAAACACCATATATTTT. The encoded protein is CASSLTDSGNTIYF. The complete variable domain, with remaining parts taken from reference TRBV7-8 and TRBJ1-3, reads GAGVSQSPRYKVAKRGQDVALRCDPISGHVSLFWYQQALGQGPEFLTYFQNEAQLDKSGLPSDRFFAERPEGSVSTLKIQRTQQEDSAVYLCASSLTDSGNTIYFGEGSWLTVV.

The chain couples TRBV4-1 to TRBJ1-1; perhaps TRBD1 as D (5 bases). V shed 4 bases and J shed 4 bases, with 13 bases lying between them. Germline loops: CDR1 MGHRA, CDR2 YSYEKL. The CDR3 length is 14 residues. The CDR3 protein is CASSLLLQGTEAFF. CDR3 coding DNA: TGCGCCAGCAGCCTCCTTCTCCAGGGCACTGAAGCTTTCTTT.

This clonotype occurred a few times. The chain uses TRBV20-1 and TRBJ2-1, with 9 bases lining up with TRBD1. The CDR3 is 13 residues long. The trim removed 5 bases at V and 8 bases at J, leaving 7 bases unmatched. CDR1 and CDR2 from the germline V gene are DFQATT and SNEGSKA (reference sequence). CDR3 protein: CSAELDRGYEQFF. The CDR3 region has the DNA TGCAGTGCTGAACTGGACAGGGGCTATGAGCAGTTCTTC.

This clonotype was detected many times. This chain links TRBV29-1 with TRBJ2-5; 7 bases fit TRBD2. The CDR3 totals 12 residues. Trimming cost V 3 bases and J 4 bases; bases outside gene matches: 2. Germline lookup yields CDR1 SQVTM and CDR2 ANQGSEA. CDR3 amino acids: CSVDREGETQYF. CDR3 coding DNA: TGCAGCGTTGACAGGGAGGGAGAGACCCAGTACTTC. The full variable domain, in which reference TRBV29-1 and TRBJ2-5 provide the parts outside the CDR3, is SAVISQKPSRDICQRGTSLTIQCQVDSQVTMMFWYRQQPGQSLTLIATANQGSEATYESGFVIDKFPISRPNLTFSTLTVSNMSPEDSSIYLCSVDREGETQYFGPGTRLLVL.

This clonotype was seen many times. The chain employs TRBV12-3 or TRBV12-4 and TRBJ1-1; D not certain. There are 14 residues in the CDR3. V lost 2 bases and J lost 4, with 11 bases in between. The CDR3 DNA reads TGTGCCAGCAGTTTAATGTGGGGTGGCACTGAAGCTTTCTTT. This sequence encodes CASSLMWGGTEAFF.

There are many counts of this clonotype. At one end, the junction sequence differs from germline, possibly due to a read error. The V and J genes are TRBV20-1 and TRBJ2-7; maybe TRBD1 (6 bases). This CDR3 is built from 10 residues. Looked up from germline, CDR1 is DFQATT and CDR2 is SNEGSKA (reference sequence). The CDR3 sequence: CSGRGGEQYF. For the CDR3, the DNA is TGCAGTGGTAGAGGGGGCGAGCAGTACTTC.

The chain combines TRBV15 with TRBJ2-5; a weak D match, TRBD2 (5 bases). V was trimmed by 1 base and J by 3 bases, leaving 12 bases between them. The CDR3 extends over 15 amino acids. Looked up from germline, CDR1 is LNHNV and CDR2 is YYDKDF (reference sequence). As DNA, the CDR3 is TGTGCCACCAGCAGAGGTCTGGGAGTGGAAGAGACCCAGTACTTC. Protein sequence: CATSRGLGVEETQYF. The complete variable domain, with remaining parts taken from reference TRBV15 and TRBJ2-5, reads DAMVIQNPRYQVTQFGKPVTLSCSQTLNHNVMYWYQQKSSQAPKLLFHYYDKDFNNEADTPDNFQSRRPNTSFCFLDIRSPGLGDTAMYLCATSRGLGVEETQYFGPGTRLLVL.

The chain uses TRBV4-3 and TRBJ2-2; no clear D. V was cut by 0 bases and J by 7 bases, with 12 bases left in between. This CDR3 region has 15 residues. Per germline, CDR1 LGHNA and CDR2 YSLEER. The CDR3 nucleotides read TGCGCCAGCAGCCAAGATTGGCCGAGACTCGGGGAGCTGTTTTTT. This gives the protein CASSQDWPRLGELFF.